The next 8 T cell receptor beta chains were all read from a single sample in a study of vaccination and CD4 T cells after COVID-19. Treatment indicated: approximately 11-day PBMC culture with coronavirus spike peptide pools or control peptides (ViraFEST assay). What these receptors recognize is not known. The Oncomine TCR Beta short-read assay was what sequenced the DNA obtained from cultured CD4+ T cells. Via MiXCR, TCRdb re-called the PCR reads, giving one row per CDR3 protein. Of some 4,000 distinct CDR3 sequences in the sample, just over 45% were seen once. The sequenced material came from CD4+ T cells from blood, cultured in vitro. These receptors were obtained from a human donor who had recovered from COVID-19.

V gene TRBV7-2 combines with J gene TRBJ2-2; TRBD2 aligns across 13 bases. CDR3 length: 19 amino acids. CDR1 and CDR2 (germline): SGHTA, FQGNSA. The trim removed 0 bases at V and 1 base at J, leaving 5 bases unmatched. Here the CDR3 DNA reads TGTGCCAGCAGCTTAGCCGGGACTAGCGGGACAATGAACACCGGGGAGCTGTTTTTT. Residues: CASSLAGTSGTMNTGELFF.

V gene TRBV4-3 combines with J gene TRBJ2-3; D remains unclear. Germline CDR1 and CDR2: LGHNA and YSLEER. The V gene lost 0 bases and the J gene lost 0 bases, with 10 bases spanning the gap. CDR3 length: 16 amino acids. CDR3 loop: CASSQDRRPSTDTQYF. The CDR3 DNA reads TGCGCCAGCAGCCAAGATCGTAGGCCTAGCACAGATACGCAGTATTTT.

This clonotype was seen only a few times. This rearrangement joins TRBV7-2 to TRBJ2-7; 9 positions match TRBD1. CDR3 length: 15 residues. Germline values: CDR1 SGHTA, CDR2 FQGNSA. Germline trimming cut 3 bases from V and 5 bases from J; bases unmatched to any gene: 8. CDR3: CASSLAGQGGHEQYF. The CDR3 DNA follows: TGTGCCAGCAGCTTGGCGGGACAGGGTGGACACGAGCAGTACTTC.

There are a few counts of this clonotype. The gene calls are TRBV11-3 and TRBJ2-3, with 7 bases lining up with TRBD2. The V segment lost 2 bases and the J segment 4 bases; nucleotides outside the gene matches: 6. Per the germline V gene, CDR1 is SGHNT and CDR2 is YENEEA. This CDR3 is 15 amino acids long. The CDR3 DNA reads as TGTGCCAGCAGCTTATTCGGGGGAGGGTCAGATACGCAGTATTTT. This encodes CASSLFGGGSDTQYF.

The chain recombines TRBV5-8 with TRBJ1-1, with 7 bases matching TRBD1. The CDR3 contains 14 residues. V shed 5 bases and J 7 bases; nucleotides not matched to a gene: 11. Germline assignment: CDR1 SGHTS and CDR2 YDEGEE. This chain's CDR3 is CASRPNRGKYEAFF. The CDR3 DNA follows: TGTGCCAGCAGACCAAACAGGGGAAAGTATGAAGCTTTCTTT.

This clonotype turned up a few times. This chain joins TRBV7-3 and TRBJ2-1; 11 bases map to TRBD2. Germline CDR1 SGHTA, CDR2 FQGTGA. This CDR3 region has 15 residues. V gave up 5 bases and J gave up 4 bases; unmatched junction bases: 4. In DNA form, the CDR3 reads TGTGCCAGCAGCCCCGGACTAGCGGGTTACAATGAGCAGTTCTTC. Its protein is CASSPGLAGYNEQFF.

This clonotype is medium-sized. The CDR3 sequence: CAISESVGGGTFRDTQYF. The CDR3 DNA sequence: TGTGCCATCAGTGAGTCAGTCGGCGGGGGGACCTTCAGGGATACGCAGTATTTT. The J gene is TRBJ2-3, the V gene TRBV10-3; 8 nucleotides match TRBD2. After removal of 0 bases from V and 6 bases from J, the junction contained 14 bases not matched to a gene. The CDR3 covers 18 residues. Germline CDR1 and CDR2: ENHRY and SYGVKD.

The chain combines TRBV18 with TRBJ1-1, with 12 bases that match TRBD1. The CDR3 is 15 amino acids. With 4 bases clipped from V and 6 bases from J, the junction kept 6 bases outside the gene matches. Germline assignment: CDR1 KGHSH and CDR2 LQKENI. In DNA, the CDR3 is TGTGCCAGCTCACTGGGACAGGGGGCCTTAGCTGAAGCTTTCTTT. This codes for CASSLGQGALAEAFF.